Below, 2 T cell receptor beta chains from the same sample are listed, as sequenced in a study of siplizumab effects on memory and regulatory T cells. The data were produced by immunoSEQ multiplex PCR, yet TCRdb's version contains in-frame clones alone and is incomplete. The sample holds 80,000 to 95,000 clones; approximately 95% are singletons and the top ten take 15% to 20%. The source material was CD8+ T cells sorted from blood. The source is a human donor in good health.

The chain is built from TRBV4-2 and TRBJ1-4; 8 bases agree with TRBD1. J was trimmed by 8 bases and V by 4 bases; bases with no gene match: 6. The CDR3 runs 14 residues. Germline-derived CDR1 and CDR2 are LGHNA and YNFKEQ. The chain's CDR3 is CASSRDGQGEKLFF. Here the CDR3 DNA reads TGTGCCAGCAGCCGGGACGGACAGGGAGAAAAACTGTTTTTT.

This chain joins TRBV9 and TRBJ2-3; D uncertain. This CDR3 has 14 amino acids. Per germline, CDR1 SGDLS and CDR2 YYNGEE. V was shortened by 0 bases and J by 3 bases, with 8 bases between the two germline ends. The CDR3 here is CASSVGGSTDTQYF. As DNA, the CDR3 is TGTGCCAGCAGCGTAGGGGGATCAACAGATACGCAGTATTTT. The whole variable domain, filled in from reference TRBV9 and TRBJ2-3, reads DSGVTQTPKHLITATGQRVTLRCSPRSGDLSVYWYQQSLDQGLQFLIQYYNGEERAKGNILERFSAQQFPDLHSELNLSSLELGDSALYFCASSVGGSTDTQYFGPGTRLTVL.